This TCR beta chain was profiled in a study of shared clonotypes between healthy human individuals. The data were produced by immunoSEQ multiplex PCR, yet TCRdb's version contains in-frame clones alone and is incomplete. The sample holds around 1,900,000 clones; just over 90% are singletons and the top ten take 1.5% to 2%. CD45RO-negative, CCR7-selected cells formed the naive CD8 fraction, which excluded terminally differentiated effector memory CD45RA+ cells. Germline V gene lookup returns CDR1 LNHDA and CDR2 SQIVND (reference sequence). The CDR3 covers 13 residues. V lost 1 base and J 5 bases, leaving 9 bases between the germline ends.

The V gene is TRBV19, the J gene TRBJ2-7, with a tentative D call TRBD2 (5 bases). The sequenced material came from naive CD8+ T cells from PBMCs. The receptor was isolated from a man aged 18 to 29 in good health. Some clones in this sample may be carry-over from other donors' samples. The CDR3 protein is CASSIGPGNEQYF. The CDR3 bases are TGTGCCAGTAGTATAGGACCCGGGAACGAGCAGTACTTC.